The 24 T cell receptor beta chains below were found in one sample sequenced in a study of cytotoxic CD8 clonotypes in ibrutinib-treated CLL listed by TCRdb under 2021. The library was prepared using the immunoSEQ multiplex PCR assay. TCRdb stores this immuneACCESS table with in-frame sequences only. Part of the clones is absent; in the studies checked, under half of the shortfall reflects unresolved V genes, and no reason is known for the rest. For this sample there are 150,000 to 200,000 clones; approximately 84% appear just once. The ten largest clones represent 4.6% of the sample. The time point label, read with the paper, signifies: approximately 2 years on ibrutinib. Here the sequenced sample was PBMCs, taken after 24 months of ibrutinib treatment. These receptors all stem from a human donor with chronic lymphocytic leukemia.

Details on this clone: At one boundary the junction diverges from the germline segment, which might be a read error. The chain carries TRBV9 and TRBJ1-2, with a weak D call TRBD1 (5 bases). The CDR3 contains 15 residues. In germline, CDR1 is SGDLS, CDR2 YYNGEE. CDR3 DNA: TGTGCCGGCAGCGCCCAGGGTTCTCCTAACTATGGCTACACCTTC. Translation: CAGSAQGSPNYGYTF.

The J gene is TRBJ1-1, the V gene TRBV29-1; tentative D call: TRBD1 (5 bases). Germline V gene lookup returns CDR1 SQVTM and CDR2 ANQGSEA. This CDR3 comprises 15 residues. Trimming took off 4 bases at V and 0 bases at J, with 15 bases between the two ends. CDR3 in amino acids: CSVGSPGPVNTEAFF. CDR3 DNA sequence: TGCAGCGTTGGGTCTCCGGGACCGGTGAACACTGAAGCTTTCTTT.

This chain joins TRBV5-8 and TRBJ2-1; 8 bases agree with TRBD1. CDR3 length equals 14 residues. V dropped 0 bases and J dropped 12; count of bases not matched to a gene: 8. Germline V gene data show CDR1 as SGHTS and CDR2 as YDEGEE. CDR3 loop: CASSLDRGESTQFF. Written as DNA, the CDR3 is TGTGCCAGCAGCTTGGACAGGGGGGAGAGTACGCAGTTCTTC. The whole variable domain, filled in from reference TRBV5-8 and TRBJ2-1, reads EAGVTQSPTHLIKTRGQQATLRCSPISGHTSVYWYQQALGLGLQFLLWYDEGEERNRGNFPPRFSGRQFPNYSSELNVNALELEDSALYLCASSLDRGESTQFFGPGTRLTVL.

The chain employs TRBV19 and TRBJ2-5; D possibly corresponds to TRBD1 (6 bases). The CDR3 has 13 amino acids. V dropped 5 bases and J dropped 2 bases, with 9 bases sitting between them. Looked up from germline, CDR1 is LNHDA and CDR2 is SQIVND (reference sequence). CDR3 sequence (DNA): TGTGCCAGTAGTGAGACAGGACAAGAGACCCAGTACTTC. Protein: CASSETGQETQYF.

V usage is TRBV9 and J usage is TRBJ2-5, with D unresolved. The germline V and J ends were trimmed by 1 base and 5 bases, with 9 bases remaining between them. The germline V gene has CDR1 SGDLS and CDR2 YYNGEE. The CDR3 is 13 residues long. The CDR3 here is CASSVNLGETQYF. In DNA, the CDR3 is TGTGCCAGCAGCGTAAATCTCGGCGAGACCCAGTACTTC.

The chain links TRBV7-8 to TRBJ2-6, with D possibly called TRBD1 or TRBD2 (5 bases each). Germline V lookup: CDR1 SGHVS, CDR2 FQNEAQ. This CDR3 is built from 18 residues. V dropped 5 bases and J dropped 3 bases, with 20 bases sitting between them. In DNA form, the CDR3 reads TGTGCCAGCAGCCCCGGACGGGACGCGGGCCGTGGGGCCAACGTCCTGACTTTC. This encodes CASSPGRDAGRGANVLTF. The variable domain in full, with the rest retrieved from reference TRBV7-8 and TRBJ2-6, is GAGVSQSPRYKVAKRGQDVALRCDPISGHVSLFWYQQALGQGPEFLTYFQNEAQLDKSGLPSDRFFAERPEGSVSTLKIQRTQQEDSAVYLCASSPGRDAGRGANVLTFGAGSRLTVL.

V usage is TRBV30 and J usage is TRBJ1-2; 9 bases map to TRBD1. The CDR3 has 12 amino acids. Trimming took 6 bases from V and 4 from J; bases not matched to a gene: 3. The germline gives CDR1 GTSNPN, CDR2 SVGIG (reference sequence). The CDR3 DNA is TGTGCCTGTATGACAGGGGGCTATGGCTACACCTTC. Translated: CACMTGGYGYTF.

This chain uses TRBV4-1 with TRBJ2-3; TRBD1 agrees at 9 bases. V trimming: 3 bases; J trimming: 1 base; junction bases outside the gene matches: 5. This CDR3 has 16 residues. CDR1 is MGHRA and CDR2 is YSYEKL in the germline V gene. CDR3 residues: CASSQADRGGTDTQYF. The CDR3 DNA is TGCGCCAGCAGCCAGGCCGACAGGGGGGGCACAGATACGCAGTATTTT.

The chain carries TRBV19 and TRBJ2-1; unclear D gene. V shed 2 bases and J shed 8 bases, with 16 bases lying between them. In germline, CDR1 is LNHDA, CDR2 SQIVND (reference sequence). This CDR3 is built from 15 residues. DNA for the CDR3: TGTGCCAGTAGTATAAGGAGTGGGTGGATCGATGAGCAGTTCTTC. It encodes CASSIRSGWIDEQFF.

The rearrangement joins TRBV12-5 to TRBJ2-1; tentative D call: TRBD2 (6 bases). The germline V and J ends were trimmed by 8 bases and 6 bases, with 11 bases remaining between them. This CDR3 has 12 residues. Germline-derived CDR1 and CDR2 are LGHNT and FRNRAP. CDR3 nucleotides: TGTGCTAGTTCTAGCGTGCGCAATGAGCAGTTCTTC. It specifies CASSSVRNEQFF.

The chain employs TRBV2 and TRBJ2-2, with 8 bases that match TRBD1. CDR1 and CDR2 (germline): SNHLY, FYNNEI. Unmatched junction bases numbered 13, after V lost 10 bases and J lost 0 bases. This CDR3 comprises 17 residues. CDR3 protein: CAIRGQGRHTNTGELFF. In nucleotides, the CDR3 is TGTGCCATCAGAGGACAGGGACGCCACACGAACACCGGGGAGCTGTTTTTT.

This chain joins TRBV7-2 and TRBJ2-6; D is unclear. V shed 5 bases and J shed 2 bases, with 4 bases lying between them. Germline CDR1 reads SGHTA; CDR2 reads FQGNSA. The CDR3 runs 13 residues. The CDR3 loop reads CASSLTGANVLTF. The CDR3 DNA is TGTGCCAGCAGCCTTACTGGGGCCAACGTCCTGACTTTC.

This chain connects TRBV11-2 to TRBJ2-1; TRBD2 matches at 7 bases. Germline CDR1 reads SGHAT; CDR2 reads FQNNGV. The V segment lost 6 bases and the J segment 8 bases; nucleotides outside the gene matches: 10. The CDR3 is 14 amino acids. The CDR3 here is CASRVGAREDEQFF. DNA for the CDR3: TGTGCCAGCAGGGTCGGGGCCCGGGAGGATGAGCAGTTCTTC.

The chain couples TRBV2 to TRBJ1-4, with D unresolved. V lost 2 bases and J 7 bases, leaving 5 bases between the germline ends. The V gene's germline CDR1 is SNHLY and CDR2 FYNNEI. CDR3 length: 12 amino acids. The CDR3 reads CASSELIEKLFF. The DNA of the CDR3 is TGTGCCAGCAGTGAACTTATTGAAAAACTGTTTTTT.

V gene TRBV5-6 combines with J gene TRBJ2-2; D perhaps matches TRBD2 (6 bases). The CDR3 sequence is 14 residues long. V was shortened by 2 bases and J by 4 bases, with 9 bases between the two germline ends. From germline, CDR1 is SGHDT and CDR2 YYEEEE. CDR3 DNA: TGTGCCAGCAGCTTCCTTAGCGGCACCGGGGAGCTGTTTTTT. Translated: CASSFLSGTGELFF.

This clone was picked up one time. The V call is TRBV19, the J call TRBJ1-2; D call uncertain. Germline CDR1 is LNHDA and CDR2 is SQIVND (reference sequence). This CDR3 is built from 15 residues. Trimming pared 4 bases from V and 2 bases from J, leaving 14 bases between. The CDR3 loop is CASSTPGKENYGYTF. CDR3 coding DNA: TGTGCCAGTAGTACACCCGGGAAAGAGAACTATGGCTACACCTTC.

V gene TRBV2 combines with J gene TRBJ2-7, with unresolved D. The CDR3 spans 12 residues. Germline CDR1 and CDR2: SNHLY and FYNNEI. With 4 bases removed from V and 6 bases from J, the gap between germline ends came to 10 bases. The CDR3 DNA reads TGTGCCAGCAGTGCTGTTAAGTCCGAGCAGTACTTC. Protein: CASSAVKSEQYF.

This clone was seen just once. This chain joins TRBV9 and TRBJ1-6; D uncertain. Trimming shortened V by 0 bases and J by 0 bases, and 7 bases separated the two germline ends. The CDR3 loop spans 16 amino acids. Germline V gene data show CDR1 as SGDLS and CDR2 as YYNGEE. The CDR3 spells CASSVARSSYNSPLHF. CDR3 bases: TGTGCCAGCAGCGTAGCACGGAGCTCCTATAATTCACCCCTCCACTTT.

The chain carries TRBV30 and TRBJ1-2; weak D call: TRBD1 (6 bases). V lost 4 bases and J 8 bases, leaving 23 bases between the germline ends. Germline CDR1 GTSNPN, CDR2 SVGIG (reference sequence). This CDR3 has 15 residues. The CDR3 loop is CAWNLLRTAALGYTF. In DNA, the CDR3 is TGTGCCTGGAATCTACTTAGGACAGCCGCATTAGGCTACACCTTC.

This clone was counted once. The chain joins TRBV6-1 to TRBJ1-2; D perhaps matches TRBD1 (5 bases). Germline V gene data show CDR1 as MNHNS and CDR2 as SASEGT. There are 13 residues in the CDR3. Between the trimmed V and J ends, which lost 7 bases and 2 bases, there was a span of 11 bases. The CDR3 is CASTRDLNYGYTF. CDR3 bases: TGTGCCAGCACCAGGGACTTGAACTATGGCTACACCTTC.

The chain combines TRBV30 with TRBJ1-1, with 8 bases fitting TRBD1. The CDR3 is 14 amino acids. CDR1 and CDR2 from the germline V gene are GTSNPN and SVGIG (reference sequence). J lost 4 bases, V lost 1 base, and 5 bases had no gene match. CDR3 in DNA: TGTGCCTGGAGTGCGCCTGACAGGGGCACTGAAGCTTTCTTT. It encodes CAWSAPDRGTEAFF. Full variable domain (missing parts from reference TRBV30 and TRBJ1-1): SQTIHQWPATLVQPVGSPLSLECTVEGTSNPNLYWYRQAAGRGLQLLFYSVGIGQISSEVPQNLSASRPQDRQFILSSKKLLLSDSGFYLCAWSAPDRGTEAFFGQGTRLTVV.

The gene calls are TRBV7-2 and TRBJ2-5, with D possibly being TRBD1 or TRBD2 (5 bases each). This CDR3 is 14 amino acids long. Per the germline V gene, CDR1 is SGHTA and CDR2 is FQGNSA. V was cut by 5 bases and J by 4 bases, with 14 bases left in between. CDR3 DNA: TGTGCCAGCAGCCGTCCAGGGAGTGGAGAGACCCAGTACTTC. Protein: CASSRPGSGETQYF.

The gene calls are TRBV5-1 and TRBJ1-2; D not resolved. CDR3 size: 13 residues. From germline, CDR1 is SGHRS and CDR2 YFSETQ. V gave up 0 bases and J gave up 6 bases, with 9 bases separating them. The CDR3 DNA is TGCGCCAGCAGCTTGGGAGGCCAAGATGGCTACACCTTC. Translated, it gives CASSLGGQDGYTF.

The J gene is TRBJ1-2, the V gene TRBV7-2; 7 bases are a match to TRBD1. Germline V gives CDR1 SGHTA, CDR2 FQGNSA. V lost 5 bases, J lost 7 bases, and 13 bases stayed unmatched. This CDR3 has 15 amino acids. The CDR3 sequence is CASSPGGGLGSGYTF. The CDR3 region has the DNA TGTGCCAGCAGCCCCGGAGGGGGCCTTGGTAGTGGCTACACCTTC.